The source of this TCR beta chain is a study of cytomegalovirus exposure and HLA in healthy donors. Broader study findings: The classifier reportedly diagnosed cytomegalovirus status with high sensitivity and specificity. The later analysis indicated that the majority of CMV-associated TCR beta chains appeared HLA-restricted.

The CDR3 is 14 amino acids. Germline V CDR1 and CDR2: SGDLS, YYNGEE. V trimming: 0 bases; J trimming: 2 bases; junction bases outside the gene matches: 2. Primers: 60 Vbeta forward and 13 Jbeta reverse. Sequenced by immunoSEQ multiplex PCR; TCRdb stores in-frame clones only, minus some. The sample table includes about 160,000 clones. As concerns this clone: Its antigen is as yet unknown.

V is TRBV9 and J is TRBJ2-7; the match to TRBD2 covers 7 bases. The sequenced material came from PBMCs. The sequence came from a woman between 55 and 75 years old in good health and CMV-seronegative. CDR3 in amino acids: CASSVDTSAYEQYF. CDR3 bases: TGTGCCAGCAGCGTAGACACTAGCGCCTACGAGCAGTACTTC.